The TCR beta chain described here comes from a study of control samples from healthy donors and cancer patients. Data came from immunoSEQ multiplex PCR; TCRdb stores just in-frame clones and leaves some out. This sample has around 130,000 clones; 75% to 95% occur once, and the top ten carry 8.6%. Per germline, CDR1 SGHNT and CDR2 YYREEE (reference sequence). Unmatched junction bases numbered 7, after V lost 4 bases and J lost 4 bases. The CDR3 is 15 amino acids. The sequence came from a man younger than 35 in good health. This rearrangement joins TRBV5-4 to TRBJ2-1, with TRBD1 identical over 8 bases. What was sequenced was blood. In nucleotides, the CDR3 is TGTGCCAGCAGCGCTCGACAGGGGACTTACAATGAGCAGTTCTTC. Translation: CASSARQGTYNEQFF.